Sequencing of this TCR beta chain was carried out in a study of cytomegalovirus exposure and HLA in healthy donors (dated by TCRdb to the late 2010s). At the level of the whole study: An earlier analysis of approximately 640 of the donors reported approximately 290 Gb of sequence data and 117 million unique TCR beta sequences from about 179 million T cells. The number of donors typed differed by locus, with 629-630 for A, B, C, DRB1 and DQB1, 522 for DQA1, approximately 580 for DPA1, and 400 to 490 for DPB1. Class I and class II HLA loci were covered by the typing at four-digit resolution. In a later analysis, previously published TCR beta repertoires from 500 to 750 donors were re-analyzed and high-resolution HLA genotyping was added so that TCR occurrence patterns could be studied. Every repertoire in the discovery cohort had been generated on one and the same sequencing platform. Along with the approximately 650-subject first cohort, a separate validation cohort of about 110 different subjects was used. High-throughput TCR immunosequencing, statistical association of individual TCRs with disease status, and machine learning were combined to predict cytomegalovirus infection status. Rather than drawing on any new phenotypic data, the later analysis identified candidate immune exposures from TCR beta sequences and the way those sequences occurred across donors. Of the 398 genotyped donors, approximately 82% fell in the genetic ancestry cluster associated with self-reported Caucasian donors. An earlier analysis of fewer than 750 of the donors used high-throughput TCR beta sequencing to judge whether each TCR beta V gene segment behaved as functional or pseudogenic. The study profiled the T cell repertoires of 550 to 700 subjects by immunosequencing and related them to cytomegalovirus serostatus. Because of strong linkage in the cohort, four or five DR-DQ haplotypes were treated as single units for association and clustering. Among 300 to 500 genotyped donors of the cohort, an average of approximately 200,000 unique TCR beta nucleotide sequences was sequenced per donor, of which about 18% were non-productive. In a later genetic analysis, genome-wide SNP genotypes for about 65% of the roughly 700 donors were used, and that subset was treated as a discovery cohort. Around 300 gigabases of sequencing data and 70 million to 85 million unique TCR sequences were included in an early release covering about 700 HLA-typed donors. The study was designed to test whether signatures of past pathogen exposure could be identified by cataloging public T cell receptors. Alongside the repertoire data, information on donor age, sex, ethnicity and CMV serostatus was compiled. Points the paper makes about the study in general: Cytomegalovirus status was reported to be diagnosed by the classifier with high specificity and sensitivity in both the original and validation cohorts. Because some donors lacked HLA typing at each locus, the association tests relied only on the typed subset. A further reported finding was that TCR beta sequences accurately predicted the HLA-A and HLA-B alleles for most subjects in the first cohort. Only TCR beta chains were sequenced in this cohort, and the absence of alpha or paired-chain data limited detectable features. Linkage disequilibrium might explain the correlated functional status among segregating V segments, but an unknown experimental factor could not be excluded. The presence/absence analyses assumed that sequencing depth was roughly uniform across donors, and that assumption may not be true. A later analysis found that most CMV-associated TCR beta chains appeared HLA-restricted, with HLA associations seemingly driven largely by CMV exposure. According to the authors, the approach could potentially be generalized to other disease states and immunological phenotypes. In a later genetic analysis, a missense DCLRE1C variant was associated with V-gene and J-gene trimming of TCR beta chains, and the association was replicated in an independent cohort. The sequencing pipeline was judged likely to have produced a cluster of highly shared sequence variants as a technical artifact. A total of roughly 160 TCR beta chains were listed by the study as associated with cytomegalovirus. In a later analysis, some 18,000 TCR beta sequences were associated with specific HLA alleles at a false discovery rate of 0.05. Three of the identified cytomegalovirus-associated TCR beta chains were confirmed in vitro to be specific for cytomegalovirus antigens. About 17 rarely observed V segments, including chromosome 9 orphons, were excluded from the earlier analysis of 550 to 700 of the donors because counts were too low. In an earlier analysis of over 550 of the donors, most TCR beta V segments were observed in productive rearrangements about 87% or about 30% of the time, broadly matching IMGT annotations. Immune exposure information for the cohort was limited to CMV serostatus. When HLA alleles, especially DR and DQ, strongly co-occurred, TCR associations were difficult to assign to individual alleles. According to a later analysis, TCR association rates differed among HLA loci, with DRB1 alleles showing the most associated TCRs and HLA-C alleles showing the fewest. Compared with equally common non-associated chains, HLA-associated TCR beta chains in a later analysis were more clonally expanded and had lower generation probabilities. In a later analysis, several top co-occurrence clusters were reported to appear linked to parvovirus B19, influenza, CMV and Epstein-Barr virus. Compared with the roughly 600-donor mean, donors in an Asian-associated ancestry cluster had fewer N-insertions in productive TCRs, according to a later genetic analysis. Most TCR sequences were seen in very few donors, while some public TCRs were found in many individuals.

Receptor amplification or capture employed the immunoSEQ multiplex PCR assay. For the multiplex PCR, a mixture combining 60 forward primers for TCR Vbeta segments and 13 reverse primers for TCR Jbeta segments was used. A multiplex PCR assay on genomic DNA amplified the CDR3 region of rearranged TCR beta genes. The amplified TCR beta libraries were sequenced on the Illumina HiSeq System as 87-base-pair reads. Turning to the authors' computational methods: A later analysis tallied around 82 million unique TCR beta chains across the 660 or so repertoires, and about 10 million of those chains were shared by two or more donors. To remove PCR and sequencing errors, raw reads were error-corrected and collapsed into unique sequences using a nearest-neighbor algorithm that merged closely related sequences. To assign V, D and J gene segments, CDR3 sequences were aligned to IMGT reference sequences. For a sequence to be retained, a match of at least six nucleotides to both a V gene segment and a J gene segment was required. A rearrangement counted as productive if the CDR3 had no stop codons and remained in frame with V and J, and every other rearrangement counted as non-productive. Following IMGT convention, CDR3 was defined as the stretch from the second conserved V-encoded cysteine up to the conserved J-encoded phenylalanine. The earlier analysis of about 530 of the donors excluded any sequence lacking an unambiguous match to a single V gene segment. In an earlier analysis of several hundred of the donors, V segments were called functional above 56.7% productive rearrangements and were called segregating when the between-donor standard deviation exceeded 5%. To diagnose cytomegalovirus status from the catalog of TCR beta chain sequences, a statistical classification framework was built. In a later analysis, TCR nucleotide sequences were compared against IMGT/GENE-DB human TR gene sequences so that V and J genes could be assigned. A later analysis assigned CDR3 sequences and most-parsimonious VDJ recombination scenarios with the TCRdist pipeline. A later analysis defined each TCR beta chain by its CDR3 amino acid sequence plus V-gene family, and excluded reads lacking a unique V-gene family. A later analysis removed several hundred highly shared, low-generation-probability nucleotide sequences to deal with suspected cross-contamination and a sequencing artifact. A later analysis calculated a clonal expansion index for each public chain from normalized within-repertoire ranks of inferred template counts. Generation probabilities in a later analysis came from a VDJ recombination model fitted to out-of-frame rearrangements, and those results were checked against IGoR. Hypergeometric tests were used in a later analysis to score TCR-TCR, TCR-HLA and TCR-CMV co-occurrence, with a repertoire-size bias correction applied to the TCR pairs. False discovery rates were estimated in a later analysis by permuting HLA or CMV assignments 20 times. A later analysis grouped co-occurring TCRs with DBSCAN, adding TCRdist sequence similarity when clustering within HLA-allele-positive subsets. Repertoires with fewer than 30,000 or more than 120,000 public chains were left out of co-occurrence clustering, as were five repertoires with anomalous nucleotide sharing. The table comes from immuneACCESS by way of TCRdb, which keeps in-frame sequences with V and J called. Part of the clones is missing from these tables; in studies checked, under half for an unresolved V gene and the rest for unknown reasons. V and J calls and clone size are copied from that table; D and trimming were computed from the DNA. The sample table contains about 67,000 clones; only one count was recorded for around 63% of them. The ten top clones hold approximately 2% of the sample.

With regard to this clone: Its antigen target is currently unknown. One junction end disagrees with the germline gene, perhaps due to a read error.

The cohort was made up of several hundred healthy bone marrow donors. At the time of sampling, every cohort member was nominally healthy, though immune exposures that went unrecorded were likely present. The donor tested CMV seronegative and was one of the 352 seronegative cohort members. Each donor provided a peripheral blood sample, and peripheral blood mononuclear cells were used for TCR beta sequencing. The Qiagen DNeasy Blood Extraction Kit was used to extract genomic DNA from the blood cell samples. The sequenced material came from PBMCs. This clonotype originated in a woman in her thirties in good health and CMV-seronegative.

The nucleotide sequence reads as follows: TGCGCCAGCAGCCGCGGGACAGGGGCCTACGAGCAGTACTTC. It translates to CASSRGTGAYEQYF. This chain joins TRBV5-6 to TRBJ2-7, with 10 junctional bases fitting TRBD1. From the cysteine up to the phenylalanine, the CDR3 has a length of 14 residues. Solely the CDR3 DNA is kept, with 42 bases framed from the first base. CDR1 and CDR2 (SGHDT, YYEEEE) derive from the germline V gene.